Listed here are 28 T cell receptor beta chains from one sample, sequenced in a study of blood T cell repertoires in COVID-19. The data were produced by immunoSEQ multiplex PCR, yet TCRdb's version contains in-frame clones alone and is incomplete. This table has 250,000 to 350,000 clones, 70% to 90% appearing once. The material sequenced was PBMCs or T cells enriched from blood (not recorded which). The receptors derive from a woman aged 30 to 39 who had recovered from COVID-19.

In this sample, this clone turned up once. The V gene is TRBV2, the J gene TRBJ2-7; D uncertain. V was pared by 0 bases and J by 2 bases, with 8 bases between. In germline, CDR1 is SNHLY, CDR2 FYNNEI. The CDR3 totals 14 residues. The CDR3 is CASSEASEPYEQYF. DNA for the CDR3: TGTGCCAGCAGTGAAGCAAGCGAGCCCTACGAGCAGTACTTC.

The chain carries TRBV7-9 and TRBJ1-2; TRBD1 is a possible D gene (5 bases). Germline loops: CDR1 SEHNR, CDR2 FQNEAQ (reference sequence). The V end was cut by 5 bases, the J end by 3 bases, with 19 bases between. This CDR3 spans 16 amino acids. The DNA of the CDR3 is TGTGCCAGCAGCCCCCTAATGGGGGGAATAGACTATGGCTACACCTTC. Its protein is CASSPLMGGIDYGYTF.

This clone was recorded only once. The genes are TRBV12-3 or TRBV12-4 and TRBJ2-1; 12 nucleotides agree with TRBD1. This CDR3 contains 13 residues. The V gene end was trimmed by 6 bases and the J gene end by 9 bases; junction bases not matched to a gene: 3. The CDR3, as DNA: TGTGCCAGCAGGGGACAGGGGGCGGGTGAGCAGTTCTTC. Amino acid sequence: CASRGQGAGEQFF.

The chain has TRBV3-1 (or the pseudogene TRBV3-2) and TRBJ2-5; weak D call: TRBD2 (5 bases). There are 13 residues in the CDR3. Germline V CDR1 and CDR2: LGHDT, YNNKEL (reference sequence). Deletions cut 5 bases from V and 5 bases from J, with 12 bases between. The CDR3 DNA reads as TGTGCCAGCAGCACTAGTGGCCGCGAGACCCAGTACTTC. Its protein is CASSTSGRETQYF.

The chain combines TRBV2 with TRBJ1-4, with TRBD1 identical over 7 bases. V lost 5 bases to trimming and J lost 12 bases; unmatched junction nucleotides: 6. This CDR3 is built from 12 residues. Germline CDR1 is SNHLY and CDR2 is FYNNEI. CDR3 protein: CASSLQGHQLFF. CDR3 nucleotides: TGTGCCAGCAGTCTACAGGGGCACCAACTGTTTTTT. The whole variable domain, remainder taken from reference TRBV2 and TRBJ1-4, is EPEVTQTPSHQVTQMGQEVILRCVPISNHLYFYWYRQILGQKVEFLVSFYNNEISEKSEIFDDQFSVERPDGSNFTLKIRSTKLEDSAMYFCASSLQGHQLFFGSGTQLSVL.

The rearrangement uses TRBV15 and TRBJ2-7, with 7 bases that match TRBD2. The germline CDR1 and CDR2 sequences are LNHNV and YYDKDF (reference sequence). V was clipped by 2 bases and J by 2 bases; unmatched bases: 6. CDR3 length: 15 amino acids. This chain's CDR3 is CATSRPRGSTYEQYF. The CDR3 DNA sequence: TGTGCCACCAGCAGACCGCGGGGGAGCACCTACGAGCAGTACTTC.

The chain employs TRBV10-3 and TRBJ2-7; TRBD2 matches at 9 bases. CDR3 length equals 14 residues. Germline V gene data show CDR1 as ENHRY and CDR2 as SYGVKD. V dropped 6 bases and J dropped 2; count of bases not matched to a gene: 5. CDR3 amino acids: CAISPGLATYEQYF. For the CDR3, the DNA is TGTGCCATCAGCCCGGGACTAGCCACCTACGAGCAGTACTTC.

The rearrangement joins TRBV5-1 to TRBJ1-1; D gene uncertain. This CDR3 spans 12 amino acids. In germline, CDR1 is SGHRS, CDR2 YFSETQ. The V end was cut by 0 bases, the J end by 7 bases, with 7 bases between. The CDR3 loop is CASSLEAGEAFF. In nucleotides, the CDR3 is TGCGCCAGCAGCTTGGAGGCAGGTGAAGCTTTCTTT. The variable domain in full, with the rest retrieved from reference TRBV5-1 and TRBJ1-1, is KAGVTQTPRYLIKTRGQQVTLSCSPISGHRSVSWYQQTPGQGLQFLFEYFSETQRNKGNFPGRFSGRQFSNSRSEMNVSTLELGDSALYLCASSLEAGEAFFGQGTRLTVV.

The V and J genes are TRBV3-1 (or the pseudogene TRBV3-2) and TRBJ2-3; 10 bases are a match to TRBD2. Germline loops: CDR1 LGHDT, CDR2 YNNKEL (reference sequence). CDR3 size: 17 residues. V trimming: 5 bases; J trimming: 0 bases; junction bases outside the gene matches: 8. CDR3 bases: TGTGCCAGCAGCGCCCGGACTAGCGGATACAGCACAGATACGCAGTATTTT. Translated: CASSARTSGYSTDTQYF.

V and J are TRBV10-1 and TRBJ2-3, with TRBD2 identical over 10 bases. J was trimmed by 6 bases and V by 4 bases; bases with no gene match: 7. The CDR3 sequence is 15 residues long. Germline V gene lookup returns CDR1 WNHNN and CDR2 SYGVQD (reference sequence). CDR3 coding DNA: TGCGCCAGCAGTGGAAGCGGGAGGGATTCCGATACGCAGTATTTT. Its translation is CASSGSGRDSDTQYF.

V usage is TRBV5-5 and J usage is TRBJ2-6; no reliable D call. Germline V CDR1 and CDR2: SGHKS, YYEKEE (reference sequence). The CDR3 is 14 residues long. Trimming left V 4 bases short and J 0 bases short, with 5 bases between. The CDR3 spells CASSASSGANVLTF. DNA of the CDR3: TGTGCCAGCAGCGCCAGCTCTGGGGCCAACGTCCTGACTTTC.

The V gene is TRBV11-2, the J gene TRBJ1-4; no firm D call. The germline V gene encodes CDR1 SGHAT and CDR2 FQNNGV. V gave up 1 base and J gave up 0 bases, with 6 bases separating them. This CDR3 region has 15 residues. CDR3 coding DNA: TGTGCCAGCAGCTTAGGAGTCGCAACTAATGAAAAACTGTTTTTT. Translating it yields CASSLGVATNEKLFF.

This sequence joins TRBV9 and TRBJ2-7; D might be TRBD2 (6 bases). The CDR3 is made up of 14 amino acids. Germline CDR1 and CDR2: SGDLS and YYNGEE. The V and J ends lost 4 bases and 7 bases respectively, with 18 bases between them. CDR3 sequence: CASSWEGGAGEQYF. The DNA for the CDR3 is TGTGCCAGCAGCTGGGAAGGAGGGGCGGGGGAGCAGTACTTC.

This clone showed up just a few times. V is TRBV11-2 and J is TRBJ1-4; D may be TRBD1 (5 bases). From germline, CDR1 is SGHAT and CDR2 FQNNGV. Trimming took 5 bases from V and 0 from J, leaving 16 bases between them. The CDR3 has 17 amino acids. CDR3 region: CASSQRGSLATNEKLFF. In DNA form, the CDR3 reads TGTGCCAGCAGCCAAAGGGGTTCCCTTGCAACTAATGAAAAACTGTTTTTT.

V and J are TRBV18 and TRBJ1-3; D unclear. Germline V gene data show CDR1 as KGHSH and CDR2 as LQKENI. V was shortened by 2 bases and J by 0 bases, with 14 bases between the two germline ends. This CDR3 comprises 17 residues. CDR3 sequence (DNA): TGTGCCAGCTCACCAGTTGAGGCCGCGGCCTCTGGAAACACCATATATTTT. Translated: CASSPVEAAASGNTIYF.

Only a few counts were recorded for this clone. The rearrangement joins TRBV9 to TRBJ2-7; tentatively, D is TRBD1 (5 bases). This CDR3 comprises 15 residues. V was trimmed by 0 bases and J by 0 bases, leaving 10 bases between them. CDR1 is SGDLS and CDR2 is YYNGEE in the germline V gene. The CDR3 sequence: CASSVAMTASYEQYF. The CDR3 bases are TGTGCCAGCAGCGTAGCTATGACAGCCTCCTACGAGCAGTACTTC.

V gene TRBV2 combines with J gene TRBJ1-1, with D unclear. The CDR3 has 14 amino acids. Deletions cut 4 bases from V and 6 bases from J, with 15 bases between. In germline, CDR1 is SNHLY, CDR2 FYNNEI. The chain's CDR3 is CASSVGGRTAEAFF. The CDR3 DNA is TGTGCCAGCAGTGTAGGAGGACGGACGGCTGAAGCTTTCTTT.

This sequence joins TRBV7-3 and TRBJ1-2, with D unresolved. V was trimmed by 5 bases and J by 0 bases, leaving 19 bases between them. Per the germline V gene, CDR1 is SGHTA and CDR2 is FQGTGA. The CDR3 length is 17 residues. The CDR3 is CASSPRGGRFPNYGYTF. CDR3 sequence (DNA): TGTGCCAGCAGCCCCCGGGGAGGGCGGTTTCCTAACTATGGCTACACCTTC.

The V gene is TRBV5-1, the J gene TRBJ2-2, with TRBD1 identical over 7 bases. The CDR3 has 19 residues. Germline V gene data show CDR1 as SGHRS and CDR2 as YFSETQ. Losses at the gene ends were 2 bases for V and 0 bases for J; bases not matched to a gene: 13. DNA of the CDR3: TGCGCCAGCAGCTTAATGAACAGGACAGGCCGAGCGAACACCGGGGAGCTGTTTTTT. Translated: CASSLMNRTGRANTGELFF.

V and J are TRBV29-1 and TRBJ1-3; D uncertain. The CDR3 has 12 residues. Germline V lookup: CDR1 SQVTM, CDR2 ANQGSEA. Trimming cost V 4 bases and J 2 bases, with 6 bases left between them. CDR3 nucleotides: TGCAGCGTTGTAACAGCTGGAAACACCATATATTTT. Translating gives CSVVTAGNTIYF. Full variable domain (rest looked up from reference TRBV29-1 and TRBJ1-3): SAVISQKPSRDICQRGTSLTIQCQVDSQVTMMFWYRQQPGQSLTLIATANQGSEATYESGFVIDKFPISRPNLTFSTLTVSNMSPEDSSIYLCSVVTAGNTIYFGEGSWLTVV.

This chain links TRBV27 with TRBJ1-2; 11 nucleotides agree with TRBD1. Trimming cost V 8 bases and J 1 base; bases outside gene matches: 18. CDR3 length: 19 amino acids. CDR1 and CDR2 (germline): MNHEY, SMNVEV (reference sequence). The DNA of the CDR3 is TGTGCCAGCGGGGCCTCACAAGGGACAGGGGGACCTCTTAACTATGGCTACACCTTC. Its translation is CASGASQGTGGPLNYGYTF.

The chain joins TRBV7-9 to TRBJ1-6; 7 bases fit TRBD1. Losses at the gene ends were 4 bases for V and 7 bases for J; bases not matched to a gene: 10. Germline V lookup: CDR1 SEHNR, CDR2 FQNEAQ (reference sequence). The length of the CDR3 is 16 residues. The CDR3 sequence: CASSSRDGRGNSPLHF. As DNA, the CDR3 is TGTGCCAGCAGCTCCCGCGACGGCAGGGGGAATTCACCCCTCCACTTT.

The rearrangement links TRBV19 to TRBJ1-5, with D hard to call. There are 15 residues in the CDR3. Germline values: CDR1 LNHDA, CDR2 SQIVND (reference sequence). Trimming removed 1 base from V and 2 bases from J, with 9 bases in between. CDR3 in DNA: TGTGCCAGTAGTATAGGGGGAGGGCGCAATCAGCCCCAGCATTTT. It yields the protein CASSIGGGRNQPQHF.

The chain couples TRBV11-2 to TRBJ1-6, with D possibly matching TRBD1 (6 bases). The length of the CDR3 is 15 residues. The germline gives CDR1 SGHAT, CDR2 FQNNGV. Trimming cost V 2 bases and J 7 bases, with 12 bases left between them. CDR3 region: CASSLSGVDNSPLHF. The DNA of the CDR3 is TGTGCCAGCAGCTTATCAGGGGTGGACAATTCACCCCTCCACTTT.

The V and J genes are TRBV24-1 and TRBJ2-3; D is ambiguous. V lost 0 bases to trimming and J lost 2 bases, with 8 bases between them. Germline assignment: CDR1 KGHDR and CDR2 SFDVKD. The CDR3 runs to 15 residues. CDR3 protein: CATSDLGGLTDTQYF. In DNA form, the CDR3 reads TGTGCCACCAGTGATTTGGGCGGCCTCACAGATACGCAGTATTTT.

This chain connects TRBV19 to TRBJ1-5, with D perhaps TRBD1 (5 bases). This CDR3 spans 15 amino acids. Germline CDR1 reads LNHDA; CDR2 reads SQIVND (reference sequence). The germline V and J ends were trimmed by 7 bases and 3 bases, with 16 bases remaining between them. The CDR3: CASTRSGESNQPQHF. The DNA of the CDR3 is TGTGCCAGTACCAGATCGGGGGAGTCCAATCAGCCCCAGCATTTT.

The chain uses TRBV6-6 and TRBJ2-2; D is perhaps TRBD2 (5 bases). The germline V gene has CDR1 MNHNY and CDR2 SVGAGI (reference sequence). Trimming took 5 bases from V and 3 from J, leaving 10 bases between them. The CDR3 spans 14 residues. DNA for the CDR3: TGTGCCAGCAGTACCGGGATCTACACCGGGGAGCTGTTTTTT. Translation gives CASSTGIYTGELFF.

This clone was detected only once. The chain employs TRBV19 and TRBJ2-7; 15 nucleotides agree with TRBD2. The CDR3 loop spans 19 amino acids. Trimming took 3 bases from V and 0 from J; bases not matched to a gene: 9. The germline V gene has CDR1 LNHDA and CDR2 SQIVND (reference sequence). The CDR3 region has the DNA TGTGCCAGTAGTATCGCCGGGACTAGCGGGAGGTGGAGCTCCTACGAGCAGTACTTC. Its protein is CASSIAGTSGRWSSYEQYF.